The 20 T cell receptor beta chains below all came from one sample that was sequenced in a study of cytomegalovirus exposure and HLA in healthy donors. PCR used 60 Vbeta primers and 13 Jbeta primers. Some clones are missing from TCRdb's copy, which holds only in-frame ones; the method was immunoSEQ multiplex PCR. The table shows roughly 140,000 clones, with 80% occurring only once. The sequenced sample consisted of PBMCs. Receptors were obtained from a man aged 30-40 years in good health and CMV-seronegative.

The chain is built from TRBV6-1 and TRBJ2-3; 9 bases match TRBD2. This CDR3 spans 16 amino acids. The germline V gene encodes CDR1 MNHNS and CDR2 SASEGT. With 2 bases clipped from V and 2 bases from J, the junction kept 5 bases outside the gene matches. The CDR3 nucleotides are TGTGCCAGCAGTGAACTTGGGGGACTAGCCACAGATACGCAGTATTTT. Protein sequence: CASSELGGLATDTQYF.

The chain couples TRBV11-2 to TRBJ1-4; weak D call: TRBD1 (6 bases). CDR1 SGHAT and CDR2 FQNNGV come from the germline V gene. This CDR3 is 14 amino acids long. The V end was cut by 5 bases, the J end by 5 bases, with 12 bases between. As DNA, the CDR3 is TGTGCCAGCAGCCGTACAGGGTTAAATGAAAAACTGTTTTTT. As protein: CASSRTGLNEKLFF.

This chain connects TRBV5-1 to TRBJ1-4, with a possible D match to TRBD1 (6 bases). Germline CDR1 is SGHRS and CDR2 is YFSETQ. This CDR3 is 15 amino acids long. Between the trimmed V and J ends, which lost 2 bases and 7 bases, there was a span of 15 bases. The CDR3 DNA sequence: TGCGCCAGCAGCTTCGGCAGGGGCGGCGGTGAAAAACTGTTTTTT. Protein product: CASSFGRGGGEKLFF.

The rearrangement uses TRBV10-2 and TRBJ1-5, with 7 bases aligning to TRBD1. V shed 6 bases, J shed 0 bases, and the junction held 8 bases outside the gene matches. The CDR3 contains 16 residues. Germline CDR1 is WSHSY and CDR2 is SAAADI. The CDR3 protein is CASRPGQRDSNQPQHF. The DNA of the CDR3 is TGCGCCAGCAGGCCGGGACAGAGAGATAGCAATCAGCCCCAGCATTTT.

The chain joins TRBV5-6 to TRBJ2-7; possibly TRBD2 for D (5 bases). This CDR3 is 12 amino acids long. Looked up from germline, CDR1 is SGHDT and CDR2 is YYEEEE. V was shortened by 6 bases and J by 4 bases, with 11 bases between the two germline ends. The CDR3 DNA sequence: TGTGCCAGCATTCGACGGGGATACGAGCAGTACTTC. This gives the protein CASIRRGYEQYF.

The genes are TRBV4-1 and TRBJ2-7; TRBD2 agrees at 7 bases. The J segment lost 5 bases and the V segment lost 4 bases, leaving 8 bases of the junction unmatched. The CDR3 is made up of 14 amino acids. CDR1 MGHRA and CDR2 YSYEKL come from the germline V gene. The CDR3 nucleotides are TGCGCCAGCAGCCCGTCTTGGGGGAGGGACGAGCAGTACTTC. Its protein product is CASSPSWGRDEQYF.

The chain uses TRBV28 and TRBJ2-1; tentative D call: TRBD1 (8 bases). Looked up from germline, CDR1 is MDHEN and CDR2 is SYDVKM. V was clipped by 6 bases and J by 10 bases, with 25 bases between them. The CDR3 loop spans 16 amino acids. The CDR3 sequence: CASSLPVRGLGGEQFF. The CDR3 coding sequence is TGTGCCAGCAGCCTCCCTGTCAGGGGGCTGGGGGGGGAGCAGTTCTTC.

The chain combines TRBV5-1 with TRBJ2-7; TRBD1 matches at 10 bases. The CDR3 contains 17 residues. The V and J ends lost 0 bases and 7 bases, in that order; junction bases with no gene match: 13. CDR1 is SGHRS, CDR2 YFSETQ, per germline. CDR3 bases: TGCGCCAGCAGCTTGGGGGACAGGGGACGTCGTACAGAGGAGCAGTACTTC. Translating gives CASSLGDRGRRTEEQYF.

The chain has TRBV28 and TRBJ1-1; D gene ambiguous. V was clipped by 6 bases and J by 1 base, with 15 bases between them. Per the germline V gene, CDR1 is MDHEN and CDR2 is SYDVKM. There are 15 residues in the CDR3. CDR3 sequence reads: CASRLPAPTNTEAFF. The CDR3 DNA reads as TGTGCCAGCAGACTACCCGCCCCCACGAACACTGAAGCTTTCTTT.

The V call is TRBV6-5, the J call TRBJ1-1; 7 bases are a match to TRBD1. Germline V lookup: CDR1 MNHEY, CDR2 SVGAGI. The CDR3 loop spans 15 amino acids. The V gene end was trimmed by 4 bases and the J gene end by 3 bases; junction bases not matched to a gene: 8. The CDR3 nucleotides read TGTGCCAGCAGTTTACAGGGGAGATTTGACACTGAAGCTTTCTTT. This encodes CASSLQGRFDTEAFF.

This clone was observed once. The chain links TRBV2 to TRBJ1-1, with D possibly TRBD1 on 5 matching bases. Germline-derived CDR1 and CDR2 are SNHLY and FYNNEI. V was cut by 5 bases and J by 0 bases, with 10 bases left in between. The CDR3 is made up of 14 amino acids. The DNA of the CDR3 is TGTGCCAGCAGTAGACAGTTTTTGAACACTGAAGCTTTCTTT. Translating gives CASSRQFLNTEAFF.

The sample holds one count of this clone. This sequence joins TRBV27 and TRBJ2-5; D is perhaps TRBD1 (5 bases). This CDR3 has 15 amino acids. The germline V gene has CDR1 MNHEY and CDR2 SMNVEV (reference sequence). The V end lost 0 bases, the J end lost 4 bases, and 12 bases lay between the germline ends. The CDR3 here is CASSLSAGRRETQYF. The DNA of the CDR3 is TGTGCCAGCAGTTTATCGGCAGGGCGTCGAGAGACCCAGTACTTC.

CDR3 amino acids: CASSSPGSGANVLTF. In DNA, the CDR3 is TGTGCCAGCAGTTCCCCAGGGTCCGGGGCCAACGTCCTGACTTTC. The J gene is TRBJ2-6, the V gene TRBV28; D might be TRBD1 (5 bases). Germline V CDR1 and CDR2: MDHEN, SYDVKM. The CDR3 extends over 15 amino acids. The V gene lost 4 bases and the J gene lost 4 bases, with 11 bases spanning the gap. The full variable domain, with the rest looked up from reference TRBV28 and TRBJ2-6, is DVKVTQSSRYLVKRTGEKVFLECVQDMDHENMFWYRQDPGLGLRLIYFSYDVKMKEKGDIPEGYSVSREKKERFSLILESASTNQTSMYLCASSSPGSGANVLTFGAGSRLTVL.

J is TRBJ2-2 and V is TRBV11-3; the match to TRBD2 covers 7 bases. Germline V gene data show CDR1 as SGHNT and CDR2 as YENEEA. V dropped 5 bases and J dropped 5; count of bases not matched to a gene: 14. The CDR3 sequence is 17 residues long. The CDR3: CASSPAAAGLLTGELFF. The CDR3 DNA follows: TGTGCCAGCAGCCCGGCGGCAGCGGGACTGCTAACCGGGGAGCTGTTTTTT.

This chain's CDR3 is CASSPGETWAGNEQFF. The CDR3, as DNA: TGTGCCAGCTCACCAGGAGAGACCTGGGCGGGCAATGAGCAGTTCTTC. V is TRBV18 and J is TRBJ2-1; the D gene is possibly TRBD2 (5 bases). The germline V and J ends were trimmed by 2 bases and 6 bases, with 17 bases remaining between them. The CDR3 totals 16 residues. Germline values: CDR1 KGHSH, CDR2 LQKENI.

This rearrangement joins TRBV15 to TRBJ1-5, with D perhaps matching TRBD1 (5 bases). In germline, CDR1 is LNHNV, CDR2 YYDKDF (reference sequence). Trimming removed 3 bases at V and 11 bases at J, with 11 bases between. The length of the CDR3 is 12 residues. The CDR3 loop is CATSRGGDTQHF. CDR3 in DNA: TGTGCCACCAGCAGGGGGGGAGACACCCAGCATTTT.

The chain has TRBV27 and TRBJ1-2; D is unresolved. Germline V gene lookup returns CDR1 MNHEY and CDR2 SMNVEV (reference sequence). The length of the CDR3 is 18 residues. V was shortened by 6 bases and J by 4 bases, with 27 bases between the two germline ends. CDR3 protein: CASRTLSRLEKSSYGYTF. The CDR3 DNA follows: TGTGCCAGCAGAACACTGTCGAGACTGGAAAAGAGTAGCTATGGCTACACCTTC.

The V call is TRBV2, the J call TRBJ1-2; TRBD1 agrees at 7 bases. This CDR3 contains 14 residues. With V trimmed by 6 bases and J by 4 bases, 8 bases remained unmatched. Germline CDR1 and CDR2: SNHLY and FYNNEI. CDR3 nucleotides: TGTGCCAGCAGAGAACAGGGGATTGGCTATGGCTACACCTTC. Its protein is CASREQGIGYGYTF.

This clone came up a few times. V and J are TRBV28 and TRBJ2-1, with 7 bases fitting TRBD1. The CDR3 has 16 amino acids. The V gene's germline CDR1 is MDHEN and CDR2 SYDVKM. Trimming cost V 6 bases and J 1 base; bases outside gene matches: 9. CDR3 DNA sequence: TGTGCCAGCAGCCCCGACAGGGCTCCTTCCTACAATGAGCAGTTCTTC. Amino acids: CASSPDRAPSYNEQFF.

The rearrangement links TRBV7-9 to TRBJ2-7, with 9 bases fitting TRBD1. CDR1 and CDR2 from the germline V gene are SEHNR and FQNEAQ (reference sequence). CDR3 length: 18 amino acids. After removal of 5 bases from V and 2 bases from J, the junction contained 16 bases not matched to a gene. The CDR3 here is CASSRRGPTGGLTYEQYF. CDR3 DNA sequence: TGTGCCAGCAGCCGCCGAGGACCTACAGGGGGCCTTACCTACGAGCAGTACTTC. Combining the CDR3 with reference TRBV7-9 and TRBJ2-7 gives the whole variable domain DTGVSQNPRHKITKRGQNVTFRCDPISEHNRLYWYRQTLGQGPEFLTYFQNEAQLEKSRLLSDRFSAERPKGSFSTLEIQRTEQGDSAMYLCASSRRGPTGGLTYEQYFGPGTRLTVT.